The 29 T cell receptor beta chains presented below share a single source sample, sequenced in a study of fetal regulatory T cell absence and autoimmunity. Sequencing used immunoSEQ multiplex PCR; TCRdb keeps in-frame clones, though not all of them. The sample lists about 95,000 clones, approximately 79% occurring once. The sample comprised pancreas tissue. These receptors were collected from a male donor with IPEX syndrome.

The chain recombines TRBV30 with TRBJ2-1; D is possibly TRBD1 or TRBD2 (6 bases each). Per germline, CDR1 GTSNPN and CDR2 SVGIG (reference sequence). CDR3 length equals 14 residues. Trimming took 8 bases from V and 0 from J, leaving 14 bases between them. In nucleotides, the CDR3 is TGTGCCAGGGGGACTTCCCGCTCCTACAATGAGCAGTTCTTC. Translated: CARGTSRSYNEQFF.

The chain joins TRBV19 to TRBJ1-2; possibly TRBD1 for D (6 bases). In germline, CDR1 is LNHDA, CDR2 SQIVND (reference sequence). This CDR3 spans 14 amino acids. V lost 5 bases and J lost 7, with 17 bases in between. CDR3 in amino acids: CASSSGTWTFGYTF. The CDR3 coding sequence is TGTGCCAGTAGTTCCGGGACATGGACTTTTGGCTACACCTTC. Drawing the rest from reference TRBV19 and TRBJ1-2, the complete variable domain is DGGITQSPKYLFRKEGQNVTLSCEQNLNHDAMYWYRQDPGQGLRLIYYSQIVNDFQKGDIAEGYSVSREKKESFPLTVTSAQKNPTAFYLCASSSGTWTFGYTFGSGTRLTVV.

The V and J genes are TRBV4-1 and TRBJ2-3, with 10 bases lining up with TRBD2. CDR3 length: 15 amino acids. After removal of 4 bases from V and 6 bases from J, the junction contained 7 bases not matched to a gene. CDR1 and CDR2 from the germline V gene are MGHRA and YSYEKL. The CDR3 reads CASSPLAGGYDTQYF. The CDR3 DNA follows: TGCGCCAGCAGCCCCTTAGCGGGGGGTTACGATACGCAGTATTTT.

CDR3 protein: CASSRTSGSYEQYF. In nucleotides, the CDR3 is TGCGCCAGCAGCCGGACTAGCGGGTCCTACGAGCAGTACTTC. V is TRBV4-1 and J is TRBJ2-7, with 11 bases identical to TRBD2. The CDR3 has 14 amino acids. V lost 4 bases to trimming and J lost 1 base; unmatched junction nucleotides: 0. Germline CDR1 reads MGHRA; CDR2 reads YSYEKL.

The chain carries TRBV9 and TRBJ1-1; TRBD1 matches 9 bases. V lost 4 bases, J lost 8 bases, and 9 bases stayed unmatched. Germline V gene data show CDR1 as SGDLS and CDR2 as YYNGEE. The CDR3 length is 14 residues. The CDR3 region has the DNA TGTGCCAGCAGCCCCTCGGGACAGGGCTCGGAAGCTTTCTTT. Protein sequence: CASSPSGQGSEAFF.

This chain uses TRBV5-1 with TRBJ2-3; 7 bases are shared with TRBD1. This CDR3 contains 14 residues. The germline CDR1 and CDR2 sequences are SGHRS and YFSETQ. Germline trimming cut 7 bases from V and 2 bases from J; bases unmatched to any gene: 7. The chain's CDR3 is CASQGDLHTDTQYF. Here the CDR3 DNA reads TGCGCCAGCCAGGGGGATCTACACACAGATACGCAGTATTTT.

V gene TRBV9 combines with J gene TRBJ1-5; TRBD1 agrees at 9 bases. This CDR3 is 13 amino acids long. Losses at the gene ends were 1 base for V and 7 bases for J; bases not matched to a gene: 0. Germline CDR1 reads SGDLS; CDR2 reads YYNGEE. In DNA form, the CDR3 reads TGTGCCAGCAGCGTAACAGGGGGCCAGCCCCAGCATTTT. Protein sequence: CASSVTGGQPQHF.

The V gene is TRBV7-2, the J gene TRBJ2-7; possible D gene TRBD1, 5 bases. This CDR3 is built from 14 residues. CDR1 is SGHTA, CDR2 FQGNSA, per germline. Trimming cost V 4 bases and J 4 bases, with 14 bases left between them. CDR3 protein: CASSSDTQLYEQYF. CDR3 DNA: TGTGCCAGCAGCTCGGACACCCAACTGTACGAGCAGTACTTC.

V usage is TRBV5-1 and J usage is TRBJ2-5; a possible D gene is TRBD2 (6 bases). The germline CDR1 and CDR2 sequences are SGHRS and YFSETQ. This CDR3 has 13 amino acids. The V and J ends lost 3 bases and 3 bases respectively, with 9 bases between them. CDR3 amino acids: CASSYGGEETQYF. CDR3 coding DNA: TGCGCCAGCAGCTATGGCGGGGAAGAGACCCAGTACTTC.

The chain uses TRBV5-1 and TRBJ2-5; the D is unclear. Germline CDR1 SGHRS, CDR2 YFSETQ. The CDR3 has 12 amino acids. Trimming removed 5 bases at V and 0 bases at J, with 5 bases between. The CDR3 here is CASRPHQETQYF. The CDR3 nucleotides are TGCGCCAGCAGACCCCACCAAGAGACCCAGTACTTC.

The chain couples TRBV6-6 to TRBJ2-1, with D uncertain. CDR3 length: 15 amino acids. Per germline, CDR1 MNHNY and CDR2 SVGAGI (reference sequence). The V end lost 5 bases, the J end lost 0 bases, and 11 bases lay between the germline ends. CDR3 sequence reads: CASSRRRSSYNEQFF. The DNA for the CDR3 is TGTGCCAGCAGTAGAAGACGCAGCTCCTACAATGAGCAGTTCTTC.

Here the CDR3 reads CASSLDRGTTDTQYF. CDR3 nucleotide sequence: TGTGCCAGCAGCTTAGATCGCGGTACCACAGATACGCAGTATTTT. The rearrangement uses TRBV11-2 and TRBJ2-3, with no clear D. The ends were cut back, 0 bases at V and 2 bases at J, with 9 bases in the middle. Germline assignment: CDR1 SGHAT and CDR2 FQNNGV. This CDR3 region has 15 residues.

This clone was counted only a few times. This rearrangement joins TRBV10-1 to TRBJ2-7; no clear D. The CDR3 consists of 14 residues. Germline CDR1 is WNHNN and CDR2 is SYGVQD (reference sequence). V dropped 9 bases and J dropped 2 bases, with 17 bases sitting between them. The CDR3 sequence: CARGSAVYPYEQYF. The CDR3 DNA reads TGCGCCAGGGGCAGCGCTGTATACCCCTACGAGCAGTACTTC.

V gene TRBV10-3 combines with J gene TRBJ2-5, with 7 bases that match TRBD2. Looked up from germline, CDR1 is ENHRY and CDR2 is SYGVKD. Trimming at V came to 4 bases and at J to 1 base, leaving 0 bases not matched to a gene. The CDR3 consists of 13 residues. The CDR3 sequence: CAISAGGQETQYF. The CDR3, as DNA: TGTGCCATCAGTGCGGGGGGCCAAGAGACCCAGTACTTC.

The V gene is TRBV11-2, the J gene TRBJ1-3; no clear D. CDR3 length: 13 residues. From germline, CDR1 is SGHAT and CDR2 FQNNGV. V lost 5 bases and J lost 0, with 5 bases in between. The CDR3: CASSPTSGNTIYF. CDR3 DNA: TGTGCCAGCAGCCCCACCTCTGGAAACACCATATATTTT.

The chain couples TRBV29-1 to TRBJ2-7, with 10 nucleotides matching TRBD2. The CDR3 has 13 residues. Germline CDR1 and CDR2: SQVTM and ANQGSEA. The V gene end was trimmed by 6 bases and the J gene end by 1 base; junction bases not matched to a gene: 3. CDR3 loop: CSVLTSGSYEQYF. DNA of the CDR3: TGCAGCGTATTGACTAGCGGGTCCTACGAGCAGTACTTC.

The chain employs TRBV6-5 and TRBJ1-1; no clear D gene. The CDR3 consists of 13 residues. V was clipped by 8 bases and J by 1 base, with 11 bases between them. Germline V gives CDR1 MNHEY, CDR2 SVGAGI. CDR3 nucleotides: TGTGCCAGCGGTGTACAGCGGAACACTGAAGCTTTCTTT. Encoded protein: CASGVQRNTEAFF.

In this sample, this clone turned up once. J is TRBJ2-3 and V is TRBV9; D remains unclear. Trimming cost V 0 bases and J 6 bases, with 14 bases left between them. Germline CDR1 reads SGDLS; CDR2 reads YYNGEE. The CDR3 covers 15 residues. The CDR3: CASSVEALMVDTQYF. Here the CDR3 DNA reads TGTGCCAGCAGCGTAGAGGCCCTGATGGTGGATACGCAGTATTTT.

The chain has TRBV14 and TRBJ2-3; D is undetermined. The CDR3 loop spans 13 amino acids. Deletions cut 6 bases from V and 2 bases from J, with 9 bases between. The germline V gene has CDR1 SGHDN and CDR2 FVKESK. CDR3 protein: CASSLYPTDTQYF. CDR3 in DNA: TGTGCCAGCAGTTTGTACCCCACAGATACGCAGTATTTT.

The V and J genes are TRBV18 and TRBJ2-2; D might be TRBD2 (5 bases). The CDR3 is 14 amino acids. Germline V lookup: CDR1 KGHSH, CDR2 LQKENI. V was trimmed by 4 bases and J by 3 bases, leaving 9 bases between them. The CDR3 DNA sequence: TGTGCCAGCTCACAGGACTTATACACCGGGGAGCTGTTTTTT. Amino acids: CASSQDLYTGELFF.

In DNA form, the CDR3 reads TGTGCCAGCAGTCTAGGACGTAGTAGCAATCAGCCCCAGCATTTT. It is translated as CASSLGRSSNQPQHF. The V gene is TRBV7-9, the J gene TRBJ1-5; the D is unclear. The length of the CDR3 is 15 residues. Germline values: CDR1 SEHNR, CDR2 FQNEAQ (reference sequence). V lost 6 bases and J 0 bases, leaving 12 bases between the germline ends.

V gene TRBV5-6 combines with J gene TRBJ1-6, with D tentatively TRBD1 (6 bases). Germline-derived CDR1 and CDR2 are SGHDT and YYEEEE. Deletions cut 0 bases from V and 4 bases from J, with 11 bases between. The length of the CDR3 is 16 residues. CDR3 bases: TGTGCCAGCAGCTTGGGGACAGCCGCTTATAATTCACCCCTCCACTTT. Residues: CASSLGTAAYNSPLHF.

This sequence joins TRBV9 and TRBJ2-3; D may correspond to TRBD1 or TRBD2 (5 bases each). CDR3 size: 15 residues. Germline V CDR1 and CDR2: SGDLS, YYNGEE. V lost 4 bases and J lost 0, with 12 bases in between. CDR3 bases: TGTGCCAGCAGCCCCCAGGGCGGGAGCACAGATACGCAGTATTTT. This gives the protein CASSPQGGSTDTQYF.

This clone was recorded a few times. A much larger clone lies one base from this, so it may be a read error. The V call is TRBV19, the J call TRBJ1-5, with D uncertain. CDR3 length equals 12 residues. The V gene's germline CDR1 is LNHDA and CDR2 SQIVND (reference sequence). The V end lost 1 base, the J end lost 2 bases, and 0 bases lay between the germline ends. CDR3 DNA sequence: TGTGCCAGTAGTATAGGCAATCAGCCCCAGCATTTT. Encoded protein: CASSIGNQPQHF.

The chain joins TRBV7-2 to TRBJ2-7, with 8 nucleotides matching TRBD2. The junction had 11 bases not matched to a gene; V was cut back by 1 base and J by 0 bases. The CDR3 loop spans 18 amino acids. Germline lookup yields CDR1 SGHTA and CDR2 FQGNSA. CDR3 nucleotides: TGTGCCAGCAGCTTAGTGGTGACGGGGGGGCCTAGCTCCTACGAGCAGTACTTC. Its protein is CASSLVVTGGPSSYEQYF. The complete variable domain, with remaining parts taken from reference TRBV7-2 and TRBJ2-7, reads GAGVSQSPSNKVTEKGKDVELRCDPISGHTALYWYRQSLGQGLEFLIYFQGNSAPDKSGLPSDRFSAERTGGSVSTLTIQRTQQEDSAVYLCASSLVVTGGPSSYEQYFGPGTRLTVT.

This chain connects TRBV11-2 to TRBJ2-1; unclear D gene. The V gene lost 4 bases and the J gene lost 3 bases, with 22 bases spanning the gap. This CDR3 is built from 18 residues. The germline CDR1 and CDR2 sequences are SGHAT and FQNNGV. In DNA form, the CDR3 reads TGTGCCAGCAGCTCCCCGATCCGACTCCCAGCTCTCTACAATGAGCAGTTCTTC. Translation gives CASSSPIRLPALYNEQFF.

V is TRBV11-3 and J is TRBJ1-5; D is ambiguous. The germline V gene encodes CDR1 SGHNT and CDR2 YENEEA. The CDR3 runs 17 residues. The V end lost 0 bases, the J end lost 0 bases, and 12 bases lay between the germline ends. In nucleotides, the CDR3 is TGTGCCAGCAGCTTAGAAGGCAGCGCTTATAGCAATCAGCCCCAGCATTTT. It encodes CASSLEGSAYSNQPQHF.

This chain uses TRBV5-4 with TRBJ2-7; weak D call: TRBD1 (6 bases). V shed 1 base and J shed 3 bases, with 8 bases lying between them. CDR3 length: 13 amino acids. CDR1 and CDR2 (germline): SGHNT, YYREEE (reference sequence). For the CDR3, the DNA is TGTGCCAGCAGCTTGAGAGGGGGCTACGAGCAGTACTTC. This codes for CASSLRGGYEQYF.

This chain connects TRBV27 to TRBJ2-7, with unresolved D. V lost 4 bases to trimming and J lost 4 bases, with 14 bases between them. The CDR3 is 14 amino acids. Germline V gene data show CDR1 as MNHEY and CDR2 as SMNVEV (reference sequence). CDR3 residues: CASSSRANPYEQYF. The DNA for the CDR3 is TGTGCCAGCAGTTCCCGGGCTAACCCTTACGAGCAGTACTTC.